Presented here are 14 T cell receptor beta chains from one specimen sequenced in a study of blood T cell repertoires in COVID-19. This table comes from immunoSEQ multiplex PCR, and its TCRdb copy is limited to in-frame clones, with some not included. The table shows 120,000 to 150,000 clones, with 87% occurring only once. The sequenced material came from peripheral blood. The receptors derive from a woman between 40 and 50 years old with acute or convalescent COVID-19.

CDR3 sequence: CASSFTGRTDTQYF. CDR3 in DNA: TGTGCCAGCAGCTTTACGGGTCGGACAGATACGCAGTATTTT. V is TRBV7-9 and J is TRBJ2-3; D uncertain. Germline CDR1 reads SEHNR; CDR2 reads FQNEAQ (reference sequence). CDR3 length: 14 residues. Trimming took off 3 bases at V and 3 bases at J, with 10 bases between the two ends.

The V call is TRBV4-1, the J call TRBJ2-7; D perhaps matches TRBD1 (7 bases). Germline V gene sequence: CDR1 MGHRA, CDR2 YSYEKL. Trimming cost V 3 bases and J 5 bases, with 11 bases left between them. CDR3 length: 13 amino acids. The CDR3 here is CASSQQGGHEQYF. The CDR3 DNA reads as TGCGCCAGCAGCCAGCAGGGGGGCCACGAGCAGTACTTC.

The J gene is TRBJ2-3, the V gene TRBV2; 10 bases are shared with TRBD2. Germline values: CDR1 SNHLY, CDR2 FYNNEI. This CDR3 is built from 15 residues. V dropped 5 bases and J dropped 5; count of bases not matched to a gene: 7. CDR3 residues: CASSLERGGLDTQYF. The CDR3 DNA sequence: TGTGCCAGCAGTCTCGAGCGGGGGGGCCTAGATACGCAGTATTTT.

The chain couples TRBV3-1 (or the pseudogene TRBV3-2) to TRBJ2-5, with D maybe TRBD2 (6 bases). The CDR3 extends over 16 amino acids. Deletions cut 4 bases from V and 3 bases from J, with 18 bases between. Germline V CDR1 and CDR2: LGHDT, YNNKEL (reference sequence). The CDR3 spells CASSPPAFGGKETQYF. The DNA of the CDR3 is TGTGCCAGCAGCCCCCCGGCCTTTGGGGGGAAAGAGACCCAGTACTTC.

This sequence joins TRBV7-3 and TRBJ2-7, with TRBD2 identical over 7 bases. Trimming took 2 bases from V and 3 from J; bases not matched to a gene: 1. CDR1 SGHTA and CDR2 FQGTGA come from the germline V gene. The length of the CDR3 is 13 residues. In nucleotides, the CDR3 is TGTGCCAGCAGCTTATTAGCGGGCTACGAGCAGTACTTC. Amino acid sequence: CASSLLAGYEQYF.

CDR3 sequence reads: CAWSRLQGQSTYNSPLHF. The CDR3 nucleotides read TGTGCCTGGAGTCGTTTACAGGGACAATCGACCTATAATTCACCCCTCCACTTT. This chain connects TRBV30 to TRBJ1-6, with a tentative D call TRBD1 (6 bases). CDR3 length equals 18 residues. Trimming removed 2 bases at V and 2 bases at J, with 19 bases between. The germline gives CDR1 GTSNPN, CDR2 SVGIG (reference sequence).

The CDR3 region is CASSQGVTGGVYGYTF. CDR3 DNA: TGTGCCAGCAGCCAAGGGGTGACAGGGGGGGTCTATGGCTACACCTTC. J is TRBJ1-2 and V is TRBV3-1 (or the pseudogene TRBV3-2); 9 bases fit TRBD1. V shed 1 base and J 4 bases; nucleotides not matched to a gene: 7. Germline CDR1 is LGHDT and CDR2 is YNNKEL (reference sequence). This CDR3 is built from 16 residues.

This chain uses TRBV7-2 with TRBJ2-7; D gene ambiguous. Trimming shortened V by 1 base and J by 0 bases, and 7 bases separated the two germline ends. This CDR3 contains 14 residues. In germline, CDR1 is SGHTA, CDR2 FQGNSA. CDR3 bases: TGTGCCAGCAGCTTAGAGTTCAGCTCCTACGAGCAGTACTTC. The encoded protein is CASSLEFSSYEQYF.

The chain employs TRBV2 and TRBJ2-3; 7 nucleotides line up with TRBD1. V dropped 7 bases and J dropped 0; count of bases not matched to a gene: 7. The CDR3 is made up of 15 amino acids. The germline gives CDR1 SNHLY, CDR2 FYNNEI. This chain's CDR3 is CASKVETGSTDTQYF. The DNA for the CDR3 is TGTGCCAGCAAGGTTGAGACAGGGAGCACAGATACGCAGTATTTT.

The rearrangement links TRBV27 to TRBJ2-1, with 13 nucleotides matching TRBD2. Germline values: CDR1 MNHEY, CDR2 SMNVEV (reference sequence). The V segment lost 7 bases and the J segment 8 bases; nucleotides outside the gene matches: 11. This CDR3 comprises 16 residues. CDR3 in amino acids: CASTFSGTSGNHEQFF. CDR3 DNA sequence: TGTGCCAGCACCTTCTCCGGGACTAGCGGGAACCATGAGCAGTTCTTC.

The V and J genes are TRBV28 and TRBJ2-1; 9 bases are shared with TRBD1. Germline V lookup: CDR1 MDHEN, CDR2 SYDVKM. This CDR3 region has 17 residues. The junction had 4 bases not matched to a gene; V was cut back by 1 base and J by 0 bases. The CDR3 here is CASSLYRGLDSYNEQFF. The DNA of the CDR3 is TGTGCCAGCAGTTTATACAGGGGGCTTGACTCCTACAATGAGCAGTTCTTC.

On this clone itself: The sample holds other DNA sequences that translate to the same CDR3. The rearrangement links TRBV18 to TRBJ1-1, with a possible D match to TRBD1 (6 bases). There are 14 residues in the CDR3. Trimming pared 3 bases from V and 1 base from J, leaving 9 bases between. The germline gives CDR1 KGHSH, CDR2 LQKENI. The chain's CDR3 is CASSPLTGNTEAFF. The DNA of the CDR3 is TGTGCCAGCTCACCGCTGACAGGGAACACTGAAGCTTTCTTT.

This clone was seen a handful of times. The chain has TRBV3-1 (or the pseudogene TRBV3-2) and TRBJ2-7; tentatively, D is TRBD1 (5 bases). V was cut by 1 base and J by 6 bases, with 16 bases left in between. Germline lookup yields CDR1 LGHDT and CDR2 YNNKEL (reference sequence). CDR3 length: 15 amino acids. The CDR3 nucleotides are TGTGCCAGCAGCCAAGTGACTGGGGCAGGATCCGAGCAGTACTTC. It is translated as CASSQVTGAGSEQYF.

The V gene is TRBV7-8, the J gene TRBJ1-5, with D unclear. Trimming removed 2 bases from V and 0 bases from J, with 8 bases in between. Per the germline V gene, CDR1 is SGHVS and CDR2 is FQNEAQ. This CDR3 has 15 amino acids. The CDR3 DNA is TGTGCCAGCAGCTTAAGAGATGGTAGCAATCAGCCCCAGCATTTT. Its protein product is CASSLRDGSNQPQHF.